The 4 T cell receptor beta chains below come from one sample, sequenced in a study of tumor-infiltrating lymphocytes in primary liver carcinoma (dated by TCRdb to about 2017). Total RNA and DNA were co-extracted from 20-30 mg of bulk tissue with the AllPrep DNA/RNA mini kit, without cell sorting. Sequenced on an Illumina HiSeq 2500. A constant-region primer and ProtoScript II reverse transcriptase were used to reverse-transcribe TCRbeta-specific cDNA from about 500 ng total RNA. The TCRbeta libraries were prepared through three rounds of nested multiplex PCR following a slightly modified ARM-PCR procedure. The first two PCR rounds used multiplex TRBV1-TRBV30 forward primers with a Cbeta reverse primer, each for approximately 11 cycles. TCRdb reprocessing: public reads trimmed at Q25 with fastp, clones called with MiXCR, in-frame beta chains kept. Rows merge per CDR3 protein into single entries with the most common DNA and genes. This sample is represented by 60,000 to 90,000 distinct CDR3 sequences; nearly 70% of them were singletons. Of the sample, about 30% falls within the top ten clones.

The specimen sequenced was liver tumor tissue from sampling region 4. The cell subset or site label, as the study defines it: tumor region T4, right-lateral pole. All receptors derive from a man in his forties or fifties with primary liver carcinoma and hepatitis B virus infection.

Comment on this clonotype: Lacking the conserved final phenylalanine or tryptophan, this CDR3 likely reflects a read error. CDR3 sequence: CASSGTSGYEQYL. DNA for the CDR3: TGTGCCAGTTCGGGGACTAGCGGCTACGAGCAGTACTTA. The J gene is TRBJ2-7, the V gene TRBV6-1; TRBD2 agrees at 11 bases. The CDR3 is made up of 13 amino acids. Germline V gives CDR1 MNHNS, CDR2 SASEGT. V trimming: 9 bases; J trimming: 3 bases; junction bases outside the gene matches: 4.

This rearrangement joins TRBV11-2 to TRBJ2-1; the D gene could be TRBD1 or TRBD2 (5 bases each). This CDR3 spans 23 amino acids. V lost 0 bases, J lost 1 base, and 31 bases lay in between. Per the germline V gene, CDR1 is SGHAT and CDR2 is FQNNGV. The DNA for the CDR3 is TGTGCCAGCAGCTTAGATTGGAGGCTGAGGACGGACCGGGACCCCTGGTCCTACAATGAGCAGTTCTTC. Encoded protein: CASSLDWRLRTDRDPWSYNEQFF.

The V call is TRBV7-2, the J call TRBJ2-5, with D perhaps matching TRBD1 (5 bases). The V gene lost 6 bases and the J gene lost 5 bases, with 10 bases spanning the gap. The CDR3 totals 12 residues. The germline V gene has CDR1 SGHTA and CDR2 FQGNSA. This CDR3 is CASSQKGETQYF. The CDR3 coding sequence is TGTGCCAGCAGTCAGAAGGGGGAGACCCAGTACTTC.

This chain joins TRBV11-2 and TRBJ2-7, with TRBD2 matching 13 bases. The trim removed 2 bases at V and 4 bases at J, leaving 11 bases unmatched. Germline values: CDR1 SGHAT, CDR2 FQNNGV. The CDR3 has 18 residues. CDR3 nucleotides: TGTGCCAGCAGCTTATGCGTTGGACTAGCGGGAGAGAGGTACGAGCAGTACTTC. Protein: CASSLCVGLAGERYEQYF.